The source of this T cell receptor (beta chain) is a study of shared clonotypes between healthy human individuals. TCRdb's table, derived via immunoSEQ multiplex PCR, lists solely in-frame clones and lacks some. The sample has 2.3 million or so clones, over 90% seen once. V dropped 4 bases and J dropped 6 bases, with 13 bases sitting between them. The CDR3 length is 14 residues. Per germline, CDR1 MNHEY and CDR2 SVGAGI. Sequencing was done on a sample of naive CD4+ T cells from PBMCs. The sample's subset: CD45RA+ positively selected. The V call is TRBV6-5, the J call TRBJ1-5, with D unresolved. The TCR was taken from a man in his late teens or twenties in good health. Some clones in this sample may be carry-over from other donors' samples. The chain's CDR3 is CASSFSGKGQPQHF. CDR3 coding DNA: TGTGCCAGCAGTTTTAGCGGTAAAGGTCAGCCCCAGCATTTT.